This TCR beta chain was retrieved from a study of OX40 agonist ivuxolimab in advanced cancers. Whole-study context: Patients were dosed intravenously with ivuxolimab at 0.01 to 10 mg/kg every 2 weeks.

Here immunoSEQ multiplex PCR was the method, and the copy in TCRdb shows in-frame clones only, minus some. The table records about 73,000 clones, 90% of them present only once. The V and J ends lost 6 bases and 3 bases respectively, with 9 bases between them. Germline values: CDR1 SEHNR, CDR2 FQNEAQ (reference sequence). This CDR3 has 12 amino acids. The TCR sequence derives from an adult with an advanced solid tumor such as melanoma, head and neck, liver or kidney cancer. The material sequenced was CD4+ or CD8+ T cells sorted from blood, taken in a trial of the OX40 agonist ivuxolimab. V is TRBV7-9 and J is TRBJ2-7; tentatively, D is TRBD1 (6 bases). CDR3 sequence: CASRDSNYEQYF. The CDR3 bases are TGTGCCAGCAGGGACAGCAACTACGAGCAGTACTTC.